This section outlines one T cell receptor (beta chain) sequence together with its context. The V and J ends lost 4 bases and 5 bases, in that order; junction bases with no gene match: 4. This CDR3 is 13 amino acids long. Germline V CDR1 and CDR2: SGHRS, YFSETQ. This record comes from a study of shared clonotypes between healthy human individuals. Only in-frame clones appear in the TCRdb table, and some are missing; sequencing was by immunoSEQ multiplex PCR. The data hold about 1 million clones, with 65% to 80% observed a single time. The rearrangement links TRBV5-1 to TRBJ2-5; 8 nucleotides agree with TRBD1. This sequence was found in a man between 18 and 29 years old in good health. Sequenced material: memory CD4+ T cells sorted from blood. As to subset: CD45RA-negative fraction. This chain's CDR3 is CASSAGQVETQYF. The CDR3 bases are TGCGCCAGCAGCGCGGGACAGGTGGAGACCCAGTACTTC.